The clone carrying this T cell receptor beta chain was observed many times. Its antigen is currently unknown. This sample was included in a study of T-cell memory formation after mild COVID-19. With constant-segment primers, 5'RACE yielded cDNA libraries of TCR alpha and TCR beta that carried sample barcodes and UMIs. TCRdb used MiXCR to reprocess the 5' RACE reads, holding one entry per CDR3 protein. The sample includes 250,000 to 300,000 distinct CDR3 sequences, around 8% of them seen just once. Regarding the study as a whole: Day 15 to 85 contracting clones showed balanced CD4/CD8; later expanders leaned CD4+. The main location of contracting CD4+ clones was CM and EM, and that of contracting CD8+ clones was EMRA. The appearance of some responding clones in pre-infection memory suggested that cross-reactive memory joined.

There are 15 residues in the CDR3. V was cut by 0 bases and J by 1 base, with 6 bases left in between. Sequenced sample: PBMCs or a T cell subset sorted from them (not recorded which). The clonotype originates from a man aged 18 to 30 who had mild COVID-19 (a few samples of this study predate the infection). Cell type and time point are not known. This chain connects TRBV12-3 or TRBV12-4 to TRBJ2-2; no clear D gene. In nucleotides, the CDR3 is TGTGCCAGCAGTTTAGCTGCTAGGAACACCGGGGAGCTGTTTTTT. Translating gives CASSLAARNTGELFF.